This is a list of T cell receptor beta chains from one sample in a study of CD8 T cells in ankylosing spondylitis. TCRdb used MiXCR to reprocess the 5' RACE reads, holding one entry per CDR3 protein. Of fewer than 550,000 distinct CDR3 sequences in the sample, roughly 5.2% were seen once. The sequenced sample consisted of blood, either unsorted or a sorted T cell fraction (not recorded which). These receptors were taken from a male donor with ankylosing spondylitis. Each CDR3 is given with its conserved first and last residue. The D gene is left open where the match is weak. Not every row has a clone size; where given, it reads once, few, many or a size class.

clone_size: many; v_call: TRBV25-1; d_call: TRBD1; j_call: TRBJ2-3; cdr3_aa: CASSVRGQGTTDTQYF; cdr3_nt: TGTGCCAGCAGTGTCCGCGGACAGGGGACAACAGATACGCAGTATTTT
clone_size: many; v_call: TRBV7-2; d_call: .; j_call: TRBJ2-1; cdr3_aa: CASTFWTGDEQFF; cdr3_nt: TGTGCCAGCACTTTTTGGACGGGAGATGAGCAGTTCTTC
clone_size: many; v_call: TRBV20-1; d_call: TRBD1; j_call: TRBJ2-5; cdr3_aa: CSAGPRTGLETQYF; cdr3_nt: TGCAGTGCTGGTCCGAGGACAGGGTTGGAGACCCAGTACTTC
clone_size: many; v_call: TRBV6-5; d_call: TRBD2; j_call: TRBJ2-1; cdr3_aa: CASSSTTLGLAGYNEQFF; cdr3_nt: TGTGCCAGCAGTTCCACTACCCTCGGACTAGCGGGGTACAATGAGCAGTTCTTC
clone_size: many; v_call: TRBV6-5; d_call: .; j_call: TRBJ2-5; cdr3_aa: CASSYGVARVGETQYF; cdr3_nt: TGTGCCAGCAGTTACGGAGTAGCAAGGGTGGGAGAGACCCAGTACTTC
clone_size: many; v_call: TRBV20-1; d_call: TRBD1; j_call: TRBJ2-7; cdr3_aa: CSVLGQGAAYEQYF; cdr3_nt: TGCAGTGTCCTTGGACAGGGGGCGGCCTACGAGCAGTACTTC
clone_size: few; v_call: TRBV18; d_call: .; j_call: TRBJ2-7; cdr3_aa: CASSPDGTAYEQYF; cdr3_nt: TGTGCCAGCTCACCCGACGGTACAGCCTACGAGCAGTACTTC
clone_size: many; v_call: TRBV14; d_call: TRBD2; j_call: TRBJ2-1; cdr3_aa: CASSQKSLRASGGNEQFF; cdr3_nt: TGTGCCAGCAGCCAAAAAAGCCTACGGGCTAGCGGAGGCAATGAGCAGTTCTTC
clone_size: .; v_call: TRBV25-1; d_call: .; j_call: TRBJ2-7; cdr3_aa: CASSDPTSAYEQYF; cdr3_nt: TGTGCCAGCAGTGACCCTACATCGGCCTACGAGCAGTACTTC
clone_size: many; v_call: TRBV7-2; d_call: .; j_call: TRBJ1-2; cdr3_aa: CASSSVGTNYGYTF; cdr3_nt: TGTGCCAGCAGCTCTGTCGGGACCAACTATGGCTACACCTTC
clone_size: many; v_call: TRBV5-1; d_call: TRBD2; j_call: TRBJ2-1; cdr3_aa: CASSKGLAPDYNEQFF; cdr3_nt: TGCGCCAGCAGCAAGGGACTAGCGCCAGACTACAATGAGCAGTTCTTC
clone_size: .; v_call: TRBV9; d_call: .; j_call: TRBJ2-6; cdr3_aa: CASSADPSGANVLTF; cdr3_nt: TGTGCCAGCAGCGCTGATCCTTCTGGGGCCAACGTCCTGACTTTC
clone_size: many; v_call: TRBV18; d_call: .; j_call: TRBJ1-1; cdr3_aa: CASSPDGYMNTEAFF; cdr3_nt: TGTGCCAGCTCACCAGACGGATACATGAACACTGAAGCTTTCTTT
clone_size: many; v_call: TRBV6-6; d_call: .; j_call: TRBJ2-1; cdr3_aa: CASSSAYNEQFF; cdr3_nt: TGTGCCAGCAGCTCGGCATACAATGAGCAGTTCTTC
clone_size: many; v_call: TRBV12-3/TRBV12-4; d_call: .; j_call: TRBJ1-3; cdr3_aa: CASSLVQRNTIYF; cdr3_nt: TGTGCCAGCAGTTTAGTTCAGAGGAACACCATATATTTT
clone_size: many; v_call: TRBV24-1; d_call: .; j_call: TRBJ2-1; cdr3_aa: CATSDFAQGSYNEQFF; cdr3_nt: TGTGCCACCAGTGATTTCGCACAGGGATCCTACAATGAGCAGTTCTTC
clone_size: many; v_call: TRBV10-2; d_call: TRBD1; j_call: TRBJ2-5; cdr3_aa: CASNRDRSEETQYF; cdr3_nt: TGCGCCAGCAACCGGGACAGGAGCGAAGAGACCCAGTACTTC
clone_size: many; v_call: TRBV7-2; d_call: .; j_call: TRBJ1-1; cdr3_aa: CASSQRTRGWSEAFF; cdr3_nt: TGTGCCAGCAGCCAACGAACGAGGGGATGGTCTGAAGCTTTCTTT
clone_size: few; v_call: TRBV20-1; d_call: .; j_call: TRBJ2-2; cdr3_aa: CSARGIDGHTRELFF; cdr3_nt: TGCAGTGCTAGGGGGATAGACGGGCACACCAGGGAGCTGTTTTTT
clone_size: many; v_call: TRBV7-2; d_call: TRBD1; j_call: TRBJ1-6; cdr3_aa: CASSTLTGSSSPLHF; cdr3_nt: TGTGCCAGCAGCACATTGACAGGGTCGAGTTCACCCCTCCACTTT
clone_size: many; v_call: TRBV4-3; d_call: .; j_call: TRBJ1-1; cdr3_aa: CASSQGSENTEAFF; cdr3_nt: TGCGCCAGCAGCCAAGGATCGGAGAACACTGAAGCTTTCTTT
clone_size: many; v_call: TRBV7-9; d_call: .; j_call: TRBJ2-7; cdr3_aa: CASSLAPWSEQYF; cdr3_nt: TGTGCCAGCAGCTTAGCGCCCTGGAGCGAGCAGTACTTC
clone_size: many; v_call: TRBV6-2/TRBV6-3; d_call: .; j_call: TRBJ2-2; cdr3_aa: CASSYYGSAGELNTGELFF; cdr3_nt: TGTGCCAGCAGTTACTACGGGTCGGCTGGCGAATTGAACACCGGGGAGCTGTTTTTT
clone_size: few; v_call: TRBV28; d_call: .; j_call: TRBJ2-1; cdr3_aa: CASSPRRRKVGEQFF; cdr3_nt: TGTGCCAGCAGTCCCAGGAGGAGGAAAGTAGGCGAGCAGTTCTTC
clone_size: many; v_call: TRBV20-1; d_call: TRBD1; j_call: TRBJ1-2; cdr3_aa: CSARGTGGYGYTF; cdr3_nt: TGCAGTGCTAGGGGGACAGGGGGCTATGGCTACACCTTC
clone_size: .; v_call: TRBV12-3/TRBV12-4; d_call: .; j_call: TRBJ1-5; cdr3_aa: CASSRQAGGQPQHF; cdr3_nt: TGTGCCAGCAGCAGACAGGCAGGCGGTCAGCCCCAGCATTTT
clone_size: .; v_call: TRBV6-5; d_call: .; j_call: TRBJ2-1; cdr3_aa: CASSQSRYSYNEQFF; cdr3_nt: TGTGCCAGCAGTCAGTCCCGTTACTCCTACAATGAGCAGTTCTTC
clone_size: .; v_call: TRBV5-6; d_call: TRBD1; j_call: TRBJ2-1; cdr3_aa: CASSPGPGGRNEQFF; cdr3_nt: TGTGCCAGCAGCCCCGGGCCAGGGGGTAGGAATGAGCAGTTCTTC
clone_size: many; v_call: TRBV28; d_call: TRBD1; j_call: TRBJ1-2; cdr3_aa: CASRAGTGNYTF; cdr3_nt: TGTGCCAGCAGAGCCGGGACAGGGAATTACACCTTC